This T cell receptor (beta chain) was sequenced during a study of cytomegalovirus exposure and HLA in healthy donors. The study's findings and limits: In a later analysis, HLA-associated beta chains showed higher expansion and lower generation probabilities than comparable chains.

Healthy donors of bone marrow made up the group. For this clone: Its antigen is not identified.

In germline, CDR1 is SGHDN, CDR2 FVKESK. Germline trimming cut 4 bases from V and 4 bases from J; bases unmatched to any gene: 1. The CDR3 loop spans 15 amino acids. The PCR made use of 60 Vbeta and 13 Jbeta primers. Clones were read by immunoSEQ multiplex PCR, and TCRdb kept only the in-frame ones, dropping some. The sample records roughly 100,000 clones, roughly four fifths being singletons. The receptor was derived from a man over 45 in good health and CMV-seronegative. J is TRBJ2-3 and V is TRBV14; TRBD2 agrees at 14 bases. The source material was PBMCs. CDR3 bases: TGTGCCAGCAGCCTGACTAGCGGGGGGGCAGATACGCAGTATTTT. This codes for CASSLTSGGADTQYF.